The present T cell receptor (beta chain) was sequenced within a study of early T cells in non-severe SARS-CoV-2 infection. This clonotype was counted between two and nine times. The CDR3 sequence is 17 residues long. Per germline, CDR1 SGHDT and CDR2 YYEEEE. J was trimmed by 1 base and V by 0 bases; bases with no gene match: 7. TCRdb reprocessed the 5' RACE reads via MiXCR and lists one record per CDR3 protein. The sample has about 11,000 distinct CDR3 sequences; 4.8% are singletons. The chain joins TRBV5-6 to TRBJ2-3, with 8 positions matching TRBD1. The clonotype was recovered from an adult who was a healthcare worker with PCR-confirmed SARS-CoV-2 infection or an uninfected control (not recorded which). Sequencing used whole blood. Written as DNA, the CDR3 is TGTGCCAGCAGCTTGGGGACAGGGACCTGGGGCACAGATACGCAGTATTTT. This gives the protein CASSLGTGTWGTDTQYF.